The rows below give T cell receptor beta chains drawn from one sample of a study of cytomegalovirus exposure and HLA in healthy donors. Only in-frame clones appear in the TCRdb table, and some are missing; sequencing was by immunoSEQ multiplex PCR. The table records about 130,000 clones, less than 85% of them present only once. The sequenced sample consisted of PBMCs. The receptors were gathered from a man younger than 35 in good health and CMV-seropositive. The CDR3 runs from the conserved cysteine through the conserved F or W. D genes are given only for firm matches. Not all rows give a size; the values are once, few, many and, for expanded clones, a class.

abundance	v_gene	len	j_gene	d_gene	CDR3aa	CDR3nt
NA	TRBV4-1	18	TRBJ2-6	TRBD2	CASSQGGTSVSGANVLTF	TGCGCCAGCAGCCAAGGGGGGACTAGTGTCTCTGGGGCCAACGTCCTGACTTTC
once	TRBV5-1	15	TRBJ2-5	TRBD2	CASSFGLAGVETQYF	TGCGCCAGCAGCTTCGGACTAGCGGGAGTAGAGACCCAGTACTTC
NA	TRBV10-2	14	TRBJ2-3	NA	CASSNGAGTDTQYF	TGCGCCAGCAGTAATGGGGCTGGCACAGATACGCAGTATTTT
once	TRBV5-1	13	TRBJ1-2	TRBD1	CASSWDRLNGYTF	TGCGCCAGCAGTTGGGACAGGCTTAATGGCTACACCTTC
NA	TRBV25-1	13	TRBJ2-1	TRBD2	CASKAGMENEQFF	TGTGCCAGCAAAGCGGGAATGGAAAATGAGCAGTTCTTC
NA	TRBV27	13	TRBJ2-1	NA	CASSSPLSNEQFF	TGTGCCAGCAGTTCCCCCCTATCCAATGAGCAGTTCTTC
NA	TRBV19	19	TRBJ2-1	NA	CASSIGLAPPPSSYNEQFF	TGTGCCAGTAGTATAGGCCTAGCGCCCCCCCCTAGCTCCTACAATGAGCAGTTCTTC
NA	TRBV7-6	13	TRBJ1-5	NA	CASSLVGGQPQHF	TGTGCCAGCAGCTTAGTAGGGGGACAGCCCCAGCATTTT
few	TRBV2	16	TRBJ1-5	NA	CASSAGRGSSNQPQHF	TGTGCCAGCAGCGCTGGACGGGGGAGTAGCAATCAGCCCCAGCATTTT
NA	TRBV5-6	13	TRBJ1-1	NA	CASSSVSRYEAFF	TGTGCCAGCAGCTCGGTTTCTAGGTATGAAGCTTTCTTT
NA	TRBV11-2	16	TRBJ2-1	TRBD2	CASSLRRGDLYNEQFF	TGTGCCAGCAGCTTACGGCGGGGGGACTTATACAATGAGCAGTTCTTC
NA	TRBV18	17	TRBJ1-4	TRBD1	CASSPLSGQGHLAKLFF	TGTGCCAGCTCACCTTTATCCGGACAGGGACATCTAGCGAAACTGTTTTTT
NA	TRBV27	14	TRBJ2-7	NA	CASSGRTAPYEQYF	TGTGCCAGCAGTGGCAGGACAGCGCCCTACGAGCAGTACTTC
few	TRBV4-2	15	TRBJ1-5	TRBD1	CASSQADRDVQPQHF	TGTGCCAGCAGCCAGGCGGACAGGGATGTTCAGCCCCAGCATTTT
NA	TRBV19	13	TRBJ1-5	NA	CASSIRVEQPQHF	TGTGCCAGTAGTATCAGGGTTGAACAGCCCCAGCATTTT
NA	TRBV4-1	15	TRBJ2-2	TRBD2	CASSPRTSFAGELFF	TGCGCCAGCAGCCCACGGACTAGCTTTGCCGGGGAGCTGTTTTTT
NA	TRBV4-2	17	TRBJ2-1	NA	CASSQEGRVALYNEQFF	TGTGCCAGCAGCCAAGAAGGGAGAGTAGCTCTATACAATGAGCAGTTCTTC
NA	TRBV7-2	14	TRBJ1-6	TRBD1	CASSLKGQVSPLHF	TGTGCCAGCAGCTTAAAGGGACAGGTTTCCCCCCTCCACTTT
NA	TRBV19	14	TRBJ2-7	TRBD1	CATRRSGTAYEQYF	TGTGCCACCAGACGATCCGGGACAGCCTACGAGCAGTACTTC
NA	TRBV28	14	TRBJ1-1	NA	CASSGGALNTEAFF	TGTGCCAGCAGCGGGGGGGCCCTTAACACTGAAGCTTTCTTT
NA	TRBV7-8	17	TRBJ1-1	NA	CASSLVMAGLTVTEAFF	TGTGCCAGCAGCTTAGTTATGGCGGGCCTCACTGTCACTGAAGCTTTCTTT
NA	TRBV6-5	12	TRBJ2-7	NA	CASKRSIYEQYF	TGTGCCAGCAAACGATCTATCTACGAGCAGTACTTC
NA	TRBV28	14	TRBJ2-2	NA	CASKPFHNTGELFF	TGTGCCAGCAAGCCCTTCCATAACACCGGGGAGCTGTTTTTT
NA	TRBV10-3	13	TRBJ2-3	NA	CAAQGGGTDTQYF	TGTGCCGCCCAGGGGGGCGGGACAGATACGCAGTATTTT
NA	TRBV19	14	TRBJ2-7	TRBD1	CASSMTGDRHEQYF	TGTGCCAGTAGTATGACAGGGGATAGGCACGAGCAGTACTTC
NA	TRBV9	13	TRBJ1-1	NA	CASSGRGNTEAFF	TGTGCCAGCAGCGGCCGAGGGAACACTGAAGCTTTCTTT
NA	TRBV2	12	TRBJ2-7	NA	CASSEQLYEQYF	TGTGCCAGCAGTGAACAGTTATACGAGCAGTACTTC
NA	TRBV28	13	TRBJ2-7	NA	CASSLTGVHEQYF	TGTGCCAGCAGTTTAACAGGTGTCCACGAGCAGTACTTC
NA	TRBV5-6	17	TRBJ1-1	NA	CASSLVEGPERNTEAFF	TGTGCCAGCAGCTTGGTTGAGGGCCCCGAGCGCAACACTGAAGCTTTCTTT
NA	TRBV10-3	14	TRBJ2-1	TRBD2	CAISPESTGGGQFF	TGTGCCATCAGCCCAGAATCGACGGGAGGTGGGCAGTTCTTC
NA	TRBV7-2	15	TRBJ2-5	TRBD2	CASSLSGTVGETQYF	TGTGCCAGCAGCTTGAGCGGGACCGTGGGAGAGACCCAGTACTTC
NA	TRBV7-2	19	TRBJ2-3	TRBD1	CASSWKGQGKAGYTDTQYF	TGTGCCAGCAGCTGGAAGGGACAGGGTAAAGCGGGGTACACAGATACGCAGTATTTT
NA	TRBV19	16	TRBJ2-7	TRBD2	CASTPDSGGSSYEQYF	TGTGCCAGTACCCCCGACAGCGGGGGTAGCTCCTACGAGCAGTACTTC
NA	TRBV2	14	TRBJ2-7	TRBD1	CASFDLGQGREQYF	TGTGCCAGTTTCGACCTGGGACAGGGGCGAGAGCAGTACTTC
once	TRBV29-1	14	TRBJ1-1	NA	CSATHRAVYAEAFF	TGCAGCGCTACCCACAGGGCGGTTTATGCTGAAGCTTTCTTT
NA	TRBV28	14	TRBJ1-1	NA	CASSLLQMNTEAFF	TGTGCCAGCAGTTTGTTACAGATGAACACTGAAGCTTTCTTT
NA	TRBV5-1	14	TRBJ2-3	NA	CASSSSGTADTQYF	TGCGCCAGCAGCTCCTCGGGAACTGCAGATACGCAGTATTTT
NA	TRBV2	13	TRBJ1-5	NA	CASTSGLRQPQHF	TGTGCCAGCACCTCAGGGCTTCGGCAGCCCCAGCATTTT
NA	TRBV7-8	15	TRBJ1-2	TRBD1	CASSLSRQGAHGYTF	TGTGCCAGCAGCTTGTCGAGACAGGGGGCACATGGCTACACCTTC
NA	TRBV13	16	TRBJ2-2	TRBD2	CASSIPSGGADGELFF	TGTGCCAGCAGCATACCCAGCGGGGGGGCTGACGGGGAGCTGTTTTTT